The 29 T cell receptor beta chains below were found in one sample sequenced in a study of blood T cell repertoires in COVID-19. Measured with immunoSEQ multiplex PCR; TCRdb has only the in-frame clones, and not every one. This sample has about 170,000 clones, with 84% found just once. The sequencing input was peripheral blood. These TCRs come from a woman aged 80 or over with COVID-19, enrolled during active disease.

The gene calls are TRBV5-1 and TRBJ2-5; D remains unclear. CDR1 and CDR2 (germline): SGHRS, YFSETQ. This CDR3 contains 16 residues. Trimming removed 0 bases from V and 0 bases from J, with 12 bases in between. CDR3 in DNA: TGCGCCAGCAGCTTGGCCTCTTCCACGGACCAAGAGACCCAGTACTTC. It yields the protein CASSLASSTDQETQYF.

The chain joins TRBV5-1 to TRBJ2-3; D unclear. V was pared by 4 bases and J by 4 bases, with 10 bases between. This CDR3 comprises 13 residues. Germline loops: CDR1 SGHRS, CDR2 YFSETQ. The CDR3 loop reads CASSGPAADTQYF. The CDR3 bases are TGCGCCAGCAGCGGGCCAGCCGCAGATACGCAGTATTTT.

V gene TRBV27 combines with J gene TRBJ2-2; perhaps TRBD1 as D (8 bases). This CDR3 contains 16 residues. With 6 bases removed from V and 5 bases from J, the gap between germline ends came to 19 bases. CDR1 is MNHEY and CDR2 is SMNVEV in the germline V gene (reference sequence). Written as DNA, the CDR3 is TGTGCCAGCAGACACTACAGGGGGGGACCTACCGGGGAGCTGTTTTTT. Its translation is CASRHYRGGPTGELFF.

The chain has TRBV19 and TRBJ1-4; D possibly corresponds to TRBD1 (5 bases). The V and J ends lost 7 bases and 10 bases respectively, with 10 bases between them. Germline-derived CDR1 and CDR2 are LNHDA and SQIVND (reference sequence). The CDR3 loop spans 11 amino acids. In DNA form, the CDR3 reads TGTGCCAGTACGACAGCGCGAAAACTGTTTTTT. This codes for CASTTARKLFF.

V usage is TRBV30 and J usage is TRBJ2-7; 9 bases are a match to TRBD1. The length of the CDR3 is 15 residues. V lost 0 bases, J lost 4 bases, and 7 bases stayed unmatched. CDR1 is GTSNPN and CDR2 is SVGIG in the germline V gene (reference sequence). This CDR3 is CAWSVFGTGKYEQYF. CDR3 bases: TGTGCCTGGAGTGTATTCGGGACAGGGAAATACGAGCAGTACTTC.

V and J are TRBV6-5 and TRBJ2-7; D perhaps matches TRBD2 (6 bases). This CDR3 has 12 residues. V was trimmed by 4 bases and J by 5 bases, leaving 9 bases between them. Germline CDR1 is MNHEY and CDR2 is SVGAGI. The CDR3 nucleotides are TGTGCCAGCAGTTTCGGGGGTCACGAGCAGTACTTC. This codes for CASSFGGHEQYF.

This rearrangement joins TRBV7-9 to TRBJ2-1; 14 nucleotides match TRBD2. The V gene end was trimmed by 4 bases and the J gene end by 7 bases; junction bases not matched to a gene: 6. CDR1 is SEHNR and CDR2 is FQNEAQ in the germline V gene (reference sequence). The CDR3 consists of 16 residues. CDR3 DNA: TGTGCCAGCAGCTCGTGGACTAGCGGGAGGTGGAATGAGCAGTTCTTC. This gives the protein CASSSWTSGRWNEQFF.

The V and J genes are TRBV7-9 and TRBJ2-1; D ambiguous. This CDR3 comprises 15 residues. Trimming pared 5 bases from V and 1 base from J, leaving 12 bases between. Germline CDR1 is SEHNR and CDR2 is FQNEAQ (reference sequence). The CDR3 DNA reads TGTGCCAGCAGCGCCCCCGGCGGATCCTACAATGAGCAGTTCTTC. Its protein product is CASSAPGGSYNEQFF. Full variable domain (remainder filled in from reference TRBV7-9 and TRBJ2-1): DTGVSQNPRHKITKRGQNVTFRCDPISEHNRLYWYRQTLGQGPEFLTYFQNEAQLEKSRLLSDRFSAERPKGSFSTLEIQRTEQGDSAMYLCASSAPGGSYNEQFFGPGTRLTVL.

The chain combines TRBV7-3 with TRBJ2-2; 9 bases are shared with TRBD2. With V trimmed by 1 base and J by 5 bases, 2 bases remained unmatched. The CDR3 runs to 15 residues. The germline V gene encodes CDR1 SGHTA and CDR2 FQGTGA. CDR3 loop: CASSLNAGGTGELFF. The CDR3 DNA reads as TGTGCCAGCAGCTTAAACGCGGGAGGGACCGGGGAGCTGTTTTTT.

This chain connects TRBV7-2 to TRBJ2-2; 8 nucleotides match TRBD2. The germline CDR1 and CDR2 sequences are SGHTA and FQGNSA. CDR3 length equals 16 residues. V gave up 2 bases and J gave up 4 bases; unmatched junction bases: 6. CDR3 amino acids: CASSLTGGPGTGELFF. In DNA form, the CDR3 reads TGTGCCAGCAGCTTAACGGGGGGGCCGGGCACCGGGGAGCTGTTTTTT. Using reference TRBV7-2 and TRBJ2-2 for the parts outside the CDR3, the full variable domain is GAGVSQSPSNKVTEKGKDVELRCDPISGHTALYWYRQSLGQGLEFLIYFQGNSAPDKSGLPSDRFSAERTGGSVSTLTIQRTQQEDSAVYLCASSLTGGPGTGELFFGEGSRLTVL.

The chain uses TRBV5-6 and TRBJ2-7, with TRBD1 matching 9 bases. The CDR3 spans 15 residues. Germline V gene lookup returns CDR1 SGHDT and CDR2 YYEEEE. Trimming removed 0 bases from V and 5 bases from J; junction bases left unmatched: 6. The CDR3 DNA follows: TGTGCCAGCAGCTTGGGGGGACAGGGAGCCCACGAGCAGTACTTC. Protein product: CASSLGGQGAHEQYF.

This clone was counted between two and nine times. At one end, the junction sequence differs from germline, possibly due to a read error. This chain links TRBV28 with TRBJ1-1, with D hard to call. Looked up from germline, CDR1 is MDHEN and CDR2 is SYDVKM. The length of the CDR3 is 11 residues. The CDR3 spells CASSLNSEAFF. As DNA, the CDR3 is TGTGCCAGCAGTTTGAACAGTGAAGCTTTCTTT.

The gene calls are TRBV18 and TRBJ2-1, with D possibly TRBD1 on 6 matching bases. Germline CDR1 reads KGHSH; CDR2 reads LQKENI. Trimming took 1 base from V and 4 from J, leaving 14 bases between them. This CDR3 has 16 amino acids. CDR3 region: CASSPRQGMGYNEQFF. The CDR3 bases are TGTGCCAGCTCACCACGCCAGGGGATGGGTTACAATGAGCAGTTCTTC.

V and J are TRBV5-4 and TRBJ2-7; 9 bases line up with TRBD2. Germline CDR1 is SGHNT and CDR2 is YYREEE (reference sequence). The CDR3 is 17 amino acids. The trim removed 4 bases at V and 7 bases at J, leaving 18 bases unmatched. CDR3 region: CASSSFVGASGTGEQYF. The CDR3 bases are TGTGCCAGCAGCAGCTTTGTTGGGGCTAGCGGGACGGGGGAGCAGTACTTC.

V gene TRBV5-1 combines with J gene TRBJ1-4; weak D call: TRBD1 (6 bases). This CDR3 region has 15 residues. Deletions cut 2 bases from V and 7 bases from J, with 15 bases between. Germline CDR1 and CDR2: SGHRS and YFSETQ. The CDR3 loop is CASSFGSGGAEKLFF. The CDR3 DNA sequence: TGCGCCAGCAGCTTTGGTAGCGGGGGCGCTGAAAAACTGTTTTTT.

The V and J genes are TRBV5-1 and TRBJ2-7, with 8 bases fitting TRBD1. Germline V CDR1 and CDR2: SGHRS, YFSETQ. Germline trimming cut 4 bases from V and 2 bases from J; bases unmatched to any gene: 11. This CDR3 contains 16 residues. The CDR3 sequence is CASSLGQGKHPYEQYF. CDR3 in DNA: TGCGCCAGCAGCCTTGGACAGGGCAAACATCCCTACGAGCAGTACTTC.

The chain uses TRBV6-5 and TRBJ1-2; tentative D call: TRBD1 (5 bases). Germline assignment: CDR1 MNHEY and CDR2 SVGAGI. The V end was cut by 5 bases, the J end by 8 bases, with 18 bases between. This CDR3 is 14 amino acids long. The CDR3 loop reads CASSPIAGLGGYTF. The DNA for the CDR3 is TGTGCCAGCAGTCCCATAGCAGGGCTGGGGGGCTACACCTTC.

The V gene is TRBV18, the J gene TRBJ2-7; D is uncertain. The germline CDR1 and CDR2 sequences are KGHSH and LQKENI. The CDR3 is made up of 12 amino acids. The germline V and J ends were trimmed by 4 bases and 4 bases, with 8 bases remaining between them. The CDR3 loop reads CASSRRLYEQYF. The CDR3 bases are TGTGCCAGCTCACGGCGGTTGTACGAGCAGTACTTC.

This rearrangement joins TRBV28 to TRBJ1-2; 12 bases line up with TRBD1. V was clipped by 5 bases and J by 8 bases; unmatched bases: 12. The CDR3 is 16 residues long. Germline loops: CDR1 MDHEN, CDR2 SYDVKM. Here the CDR3 DNA reads TGTGCCAGCAGTCCTCACGCCGGGACAGGGGGCTGGGGCTACACCTTC. Its protein product is CASSPHAGTGGWGYTF.

The chain uses TRBV18 and TRBJ2-7; maybe TRBD2 (6 bases). V was trimmed by 1 base and J by 3 bases, leaving 10 bases between them. This CDR3 comprises 14 residues. Germline V gene lookup returns CDR1 KGHSH and CDR2 LQKENI. CDR3 sequence: CASSPQVADYEQYF. The CDR3 DNA reads TGTGCCAGCTCACCACAGGTAGCGGACTACGAGCAGTACTTC.

The chain is built from TRBV11-3 and TRBJ2-1, with no clear D. The CDR3 contains 13 residues. Germline CDR1 is SGHNT and CDR2 is YENEEA. The V and J ends lost 2 bases and 6 bases respectively, with 8 bases between them. The CDR3 region has the DNA TGTGCCAGCAGCTTAATGGGCGCCAATGAGCAGTTCTTC. It is translated as CASSLMGANEQFF.

The chain links TRBV18 to TRBJ1-3, with a weak D call TRBD1 (6 bases). The germline V and J ends were trimmed by 2 bases and 3 bases, with 14 bases remaining between them. Germline V lookup: CDR1 KGHSH, CDR2 LQKENI. The CDR3 is made up of 16 amino acids. CDR3 sequence (DNA): TGTGCCAGCTCACCATCGACAGGAAACCTTGGAAACACCATATATTTT. Its protein is CASSPSTGNLGNTIYF. Together with reference TRBV18 and TRBJ1-3, the CDR3 gives the full variable domain: NAGVMQNPRHLVRRRGQEARLRCSPMKGHSHVYWYRQLPEEGLKFMVYLQKENIIDESGMPKERFSAEFPKEGPSILRIQQVVRGDSAAYFCASSPSTGNLGNTIYFGEGSWLTVV.

V gene TRBV5-1 combines with J gene TRBJ1-6; D uncertain. Per germline, CDR1 SGHRS and CDR2 YFSETQ. The V gene lost 5 bases and the J gene lost 7 bases, with 16 bases spanning the gap. The CDR3 contains 15 residues. CDR3 in DNA: TGCGCCAGCAGTCCGACGGAGGGAGGAAATTCACCCCTCCACTTT. Translated, it gives CASSPTEGGNSPLHF.

This chain joins TRBV30 and TRBJ1-1; 7 bases fit TRBD1. CDR3 length: 12 amino acids. CDR1 is GTSNPN, CDR2 SVGIG, per germline (reference sequence). Germline trimming cut 7 bases from V and 4 bases from J; bases unmatched to any gene: 6. The CDR3 DNA reads TGTGCCTCAATTACAGGGGTCACTGAAGCTTTCTTT. As protein: CASITGVTEAFF.

The chain carries TRBV5-4 and TRBJ2-3; 7 bases are a match to TRBD1. The CDR3 extends over 13 amino acids. V trimming: 0 bases; J trimming: 14 bases; junction bases outside the gene matches: 9. CDR1 and CDR2 from the germline V gene are SGHNT and YYREEE (reference sequence). CDR3 sequence (DNA): TGTGCCAGCAGCTTGGACAGGGGAAGTTTACCGTATTTT. Amino acid sequence: CASSLDRGSLPYF.

V usage is TRBV29-1 and J usage is TRBJ2-3; possibly TRBD2 for D (5 bases). CDR3 size: 10 residues. With 8 bases removed from V and 4 bases from J, the gap between germline ends came to 7 bases. From germline, CDR1 is SQVTM and CDR2 ANQGSEA. The CDR3 region is CSLGADTQYF. The CDR3 region has the DNA TGCAGCCTCGGGGCAGATACGCAGTATTTT.

The rearrangement uses TRBV19 and TRBJ1-1; 7 bases match TRBD1. The CDR3 spans 16 residues. Germline lookup yields CDR1 LNHDA and CDR2 SQIVND (reference sequence). V gave up 3 bases and J gave up 0 bases; unmatched junction bases: 7. As DNA, the CDR3 is TGTGCCAGTAGTATCCCATCCAGGGGGATGAACACTGAAGCTTTCTTT. This translates into CASSIPSRGMNTEAFF.

The chain combines TRBV25-1 with TRBJ1-2, with D hard to call. This CDR3 is 13 amino acids long. Trimming shortened V by 4 bases and J by 4 bases, and 10 bases separated the two germline ends. Germline V gives CDR1 MGHDK, CDR2 SYGVNS. CDR3 sequence reads: CASSAGWGYGYTF. DNA for the CDR3: TGTGCCAGCAGTGCGGGGTGGGGCTATGGCTACACCTTC.

The chain links TRBV19 to TRBJ2-2, with D possibly matching TRBD2 (6 bases). The CDR3 consists of 15 residues. The germline V gene encodes CDR1 LNHDA and CDR2 SQIVND (reference sequence). V was cut by 6 bases and J by 5 bases, with 16 bases left in between. The DNA of the CDR3 is TGTGCCAGTAGGCCCCGGGGGTATTCTACCGGGGAGCTGTTTTTT. Encoded protein: CASRPRGYSTGELFF.